Following are 9 T cell receptor beta chains from one sample sequenced in a study of cytomegalovirus exposure and HLA in healthy donors. It was with 60 Vbeta and 13 Jbeta primers that the PCR ran. The repertoire was sequenced with immunoSEQ multiplex PCR; TCRdb's copy has only in-frame clones and lacks some. The sample lists about 140,000 clones, roughly 80% occurring once. Sample: PBMCs. The receptors were gathered from a male donor in good health and CMV-seronegative.

The chain is built from TRBV30 and TRBJ1-5, with 7 bases fitting TRBD1. CDR3 size: 16 residues. V was clipped by 3 bases and J by 1 base; unmatched bases: 9. The germline CDR1 and CDR2 sequences are GTSNPN and SVGIG (reference sequence). The CDR3 coding sequence is TGTGCCTGGAGAATAATTCCAGGGGGGAGCAATCAGCCCCAGCATTTT. As protein: CAWRIIPGGSNQPQHF.

The chain employs TRBV19 and TRBJ1-1; D is unresolved. This CDR3 comprises 13 residues. Germline V lookup: CDR1 LNHDA, CDR2 SQIVND (reference sequence). V lost 5 bases to trimming and J lost 0 bases, with 7 bases between them. The CDR3 sequence: CASSYSLNTEAFF. In DNA form, the CDR3 reads TGTGCCAGTAGTTACAGTTTGAACACTGAAGCTTTCTTT.

The gene calls are TRBV19 and TRBJ2-7, with a tentative D call TRBD1 (6 bases). Germline CDR1 LNHDA, CDR2 SQIVND (reference sequence). The CDR3 totals 13 residues. V was clipped by 5 bases and J by 3 bases, with 11 bases between them. The CDR3 DNA reads as TGTGCCAGTAGTTGGGGACACAACTACGAGCAGTACTTC. As protein: CASSWGHNYEQYF.

V and J are TRBV7-9 and TRBJ1-5; TRBD1 matches at 7 bases. The junction had 1 base not matched to a gene; V was cut back by 3 bases and J by 2 bases. CDR1 and CDR2 (germline): SEHNR, FQNEAQ (reference sequence). The CDR3 covers 14 residues. The chain's CDR3 is CASSFGQGNQPQHF. CDR3 sequence (DNA): TGTGCCAGCAGCTTTGGACAGGGCAATCAGCCCCAGCATTTT.

The V and J genes are TRBV6-4 and TRBJ1-2; D perhaps matches TRBD1 (5 bases). The V gene's germline CDR1 is MRHNA and CDR2 SNTAGT. The CDR3 spans 13 residues. With 3 bases removed from V and 8 bases from J, the gap between germline ends came to 13 bases. The CDR3 sequence: CASSDNGHGGYTF. The DNA for the CDR3 is TGTGCCAGCAGTGATAACGGACACGGAGGCTACACCTTC.

The chain couples TRBV4-1 to TRBJ1-2, with D perhaps matching TRBD1 (5 bases). Trimming removed 1 base at V and 10 bases at J, with 16 bases between. Looked up from germline, CDR1 is MGHRA and CDR2 is YSYEKL. The CDR3 consists of 14 residues. CDR3 bases: TGCGCCAGCAGCCAAGGTCAACAGACAGCCCTCTACACCTTC. Translating gives CASSQGQQTALYTF.

V is TRBV6-1 and J is TRBJ2-7; D is possibly TRBD1 (5 bases). Per the germline V gene, CDR1 is MNHNS and CDR2 is SASEGT. This CDR3 has 14 residues. Trimming removed 1 base from V and 2 bases from J, with 9 bases in between. As DNA, the CDR3 is TGTGCCAGCAGTGAAGTTGGGGCGGCCTACGAGCAGTACTTC. Its translation is CASSEVGAAYEQYF.

This chain links TRBV5-1 with TRBJ1-1; D is perhaps TRBD1 (5 bases). The CDR3 extends over 15 amino acids. CDR1 is SGHRS, CDR2 YFSETQ, per germline. V was clipped by 0 bases and J by 2 bases, with 11 bases between them. The CDR3 sequence: CASSLVGGANTEAFF. As DNA, the CDR3 is TGCGCCAGCAGCTTGGTAGGTGGGGCTAACACTGAAGCTTTCTTT.

In this sample, this clone turned up once. This rearrangement joins TRBV9 to TRBJ2-1; TRBD2 matches 11 bases. Germline trimming cut 0 bases from V and 5 bases from J; bases unmatched to any gene: 7. This CDR3 is built from 17 residues. From germline, CDR1 is SGDLS and CDR2 YYNGEE. In nucleotides, the CDR3 is TGTGCCAGCAGCGTAGCCGTAGGGACTAGCGGCGACAATGAGCAGTTCTTC. It is translated as CASSVAVGTSGDNEQFF. Full variable domain (missing parts from reference TRBV9 and TRBJ2-1): DSGVTQTPKHLITATGQRVTLRCSPRSGDLSVYWYQQSLDQGLQFLIQYYNGEERAKGNILERFSAQQFPDLHSELNLSSLELGDSALYFCASSVAVGTSGDNEQFFGPGTRLTVL.